This record looks at one TCR beta chain sequence and its context. The data originate from a study of blood T cell repertoires in COVID-19. As for the study in general: Sites across the United States, Italy and Spain contributed samples from acute and convalescent COVID-19. T cells, B-cell-depleted T cells, or PBMCs supplied cDNA or gDNA.

How the authors handled the data: Amplified reference gene primers provided the basis for estimating nucleated cell counts. The repertoire was sequenced with immunoSEQ multiplex PCR; TCRdb's copy has only in-frame clones and lacks some. V and J calls and clone size are those listed in that table; D and trimming were worked out from the DNA. In the table there are 100,000 to 150,000 clones, 85% of which are singletons. This TCR derives from an elderly woman with acute or convalescent COVID-19. Sample: peripheral blood.

CDR3 region: CASSRNRGADTQYF. CDR3 DNA: TGTGCCAGCAGCCGAAACAGGGGAGCAGATACGCAGTATTTT. This chain links TRBV5-4 with TRBJ2-3; 7 bases fit TRBD1. Germline lookup yields CDR1 SGHNT and CDR2 YYREEE (reference sequence). The CDR3 loop spans 14 amino acids. V trimming: 4 bases; J trimming: 4 bases; junction bases outside the gene matches: 6.